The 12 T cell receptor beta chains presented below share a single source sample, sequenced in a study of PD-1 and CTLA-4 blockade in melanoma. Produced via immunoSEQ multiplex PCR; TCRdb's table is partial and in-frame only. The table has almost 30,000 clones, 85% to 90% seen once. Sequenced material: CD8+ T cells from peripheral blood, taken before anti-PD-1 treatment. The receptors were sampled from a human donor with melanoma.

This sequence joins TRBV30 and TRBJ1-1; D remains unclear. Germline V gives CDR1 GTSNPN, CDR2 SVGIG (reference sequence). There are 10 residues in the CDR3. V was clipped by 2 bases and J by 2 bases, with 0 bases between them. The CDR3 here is CAWSNTEAFF. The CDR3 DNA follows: TGTGCCTGGAGTAACACTGAAGCTTTCTTT.

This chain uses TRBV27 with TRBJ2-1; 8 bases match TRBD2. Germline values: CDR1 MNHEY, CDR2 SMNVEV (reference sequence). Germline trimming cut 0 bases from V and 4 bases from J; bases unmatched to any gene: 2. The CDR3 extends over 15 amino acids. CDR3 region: CASSLSSGNYNEQFF. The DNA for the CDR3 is TGTGCCAGCAGTTTATCTAGCGGGAATTACAATGAGCAGTTCTTC.

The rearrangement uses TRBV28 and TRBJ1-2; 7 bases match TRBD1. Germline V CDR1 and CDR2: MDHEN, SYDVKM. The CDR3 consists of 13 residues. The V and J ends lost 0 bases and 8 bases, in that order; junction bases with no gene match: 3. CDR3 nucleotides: TGTGCCAGCAGTTTATGGCAGGGGGACGGCTACACCTTC. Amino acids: CASSLWQGDGYTF.

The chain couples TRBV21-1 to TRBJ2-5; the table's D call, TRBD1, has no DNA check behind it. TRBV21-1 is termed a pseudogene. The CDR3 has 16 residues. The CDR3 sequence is CASRPTEDSFQETQYF. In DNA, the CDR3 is TGTGCCAGCAGGCCTACGGAGGACAGTTTTCAAGAGACCCAGTACTTC.

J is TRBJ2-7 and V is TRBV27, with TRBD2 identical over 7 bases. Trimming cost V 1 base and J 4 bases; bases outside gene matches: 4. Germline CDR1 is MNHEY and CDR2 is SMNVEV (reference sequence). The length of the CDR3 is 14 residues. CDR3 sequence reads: CASSLFGGSYEQYF. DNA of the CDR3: TGTGCCAGCAGTTTATTTGGCGGGAGTTACGAGCAGTACTTC.

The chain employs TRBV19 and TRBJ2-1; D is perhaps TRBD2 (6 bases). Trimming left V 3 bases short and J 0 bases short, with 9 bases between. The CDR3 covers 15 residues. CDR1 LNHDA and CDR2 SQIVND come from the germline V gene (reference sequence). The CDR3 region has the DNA TGTGCCAGTAGTATTGGGACTTCCTCCTACAATGAGCAGTTCTTC. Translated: CASSIGTSSYNEQFF.

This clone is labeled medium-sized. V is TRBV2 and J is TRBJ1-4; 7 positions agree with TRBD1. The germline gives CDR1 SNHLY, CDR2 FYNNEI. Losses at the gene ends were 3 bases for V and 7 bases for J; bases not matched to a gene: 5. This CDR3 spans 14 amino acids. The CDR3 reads CASSDGQVTEKLFF. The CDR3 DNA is TGTGCCAGCAGTGATGGACAGGTGACTGAAAAACTGTTTTTT.

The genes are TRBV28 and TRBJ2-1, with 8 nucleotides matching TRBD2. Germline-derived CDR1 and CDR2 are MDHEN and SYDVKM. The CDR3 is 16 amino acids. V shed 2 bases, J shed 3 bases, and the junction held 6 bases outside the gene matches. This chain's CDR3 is CASSLPGGTVYNEQFF. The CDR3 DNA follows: TGTGCCAGCAGTTTACCGGGAGGGACGGTCTACAATGAGCAGTTCTTC.

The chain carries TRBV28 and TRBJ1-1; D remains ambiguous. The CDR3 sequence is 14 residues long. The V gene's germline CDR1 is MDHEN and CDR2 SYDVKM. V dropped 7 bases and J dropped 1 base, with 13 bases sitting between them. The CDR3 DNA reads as TGTGCCAGCACCCTTTTCTTCGAGAACACTGAAGCTTTCTTT. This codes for CASTLFFENTEAFF.

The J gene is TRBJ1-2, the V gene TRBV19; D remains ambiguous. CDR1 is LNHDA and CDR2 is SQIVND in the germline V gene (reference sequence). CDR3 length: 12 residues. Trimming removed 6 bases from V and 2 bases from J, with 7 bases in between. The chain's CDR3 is CASRRENYGYTF. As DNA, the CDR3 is TGTGCCAGTAGGCGGGAGAACTATGGCTACACCTTC.

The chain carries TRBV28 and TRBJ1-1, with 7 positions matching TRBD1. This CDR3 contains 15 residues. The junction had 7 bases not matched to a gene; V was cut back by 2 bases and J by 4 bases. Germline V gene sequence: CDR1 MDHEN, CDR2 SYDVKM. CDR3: CASSLGDRVLTEAFF. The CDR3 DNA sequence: TGTGCCAGCAGTTTAGGAGACAGGGTGCTCACTGAAGCTTTCTTT. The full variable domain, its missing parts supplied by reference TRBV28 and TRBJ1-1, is DVKVTQSSRYLVKRTGEKVFLECVQDMDHENMFWYRQDPGLGLRLIYFSYDVKMKEKGDIPEGYSVSREKKERFSLILESASTNQTSMYLCASSLGDRVLTEAFFGQGTRLTVV.

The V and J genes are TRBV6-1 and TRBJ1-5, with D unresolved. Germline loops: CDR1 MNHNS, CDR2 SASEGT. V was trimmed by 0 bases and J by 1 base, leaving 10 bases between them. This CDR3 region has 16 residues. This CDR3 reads CASSEAHGYSNQPQHF. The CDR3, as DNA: TGTGCCAGCAGTGAAGCGCATGGGTACAGCAATCAGCCCCAGCATTTT.